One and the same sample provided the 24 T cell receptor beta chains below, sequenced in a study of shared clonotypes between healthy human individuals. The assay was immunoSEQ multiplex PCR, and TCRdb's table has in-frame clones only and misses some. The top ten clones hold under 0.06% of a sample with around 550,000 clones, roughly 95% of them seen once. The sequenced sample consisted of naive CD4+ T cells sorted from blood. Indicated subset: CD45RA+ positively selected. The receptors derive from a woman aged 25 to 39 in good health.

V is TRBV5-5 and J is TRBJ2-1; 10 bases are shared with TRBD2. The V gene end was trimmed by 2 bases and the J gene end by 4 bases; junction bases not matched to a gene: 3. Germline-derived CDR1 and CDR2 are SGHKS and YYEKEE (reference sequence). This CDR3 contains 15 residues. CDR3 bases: TGTGCCAGCAGCTTTGGACTAGCGGAGTACAATGAGCAGTTCTTC. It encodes CASSFGLAEYNEQFF.

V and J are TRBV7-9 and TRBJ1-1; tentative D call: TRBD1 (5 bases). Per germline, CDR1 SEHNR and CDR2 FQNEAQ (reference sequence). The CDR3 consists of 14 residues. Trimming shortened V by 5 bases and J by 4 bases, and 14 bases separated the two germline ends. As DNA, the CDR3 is TGTGCCAGCAGCCAAAAGGGGAAATTCACTGAAGCTTTCTTT. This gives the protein CASSQKGKFTEAFF. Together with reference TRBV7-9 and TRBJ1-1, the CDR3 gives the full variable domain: DTGVSQNPRHKITKRGQNVTFRCDPISEHNRLYWYRQTLGQGPEFLTYFQNEAQLEKSRLLSDRFSAERPKGSFSTLEIQRTEQGDSAMYLCASSQKGKFTEAFFGQGTRLTVV.

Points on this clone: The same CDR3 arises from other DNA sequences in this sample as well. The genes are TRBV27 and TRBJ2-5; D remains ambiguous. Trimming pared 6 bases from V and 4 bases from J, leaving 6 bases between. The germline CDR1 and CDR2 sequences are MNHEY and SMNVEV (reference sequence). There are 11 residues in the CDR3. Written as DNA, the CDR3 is TGTGCCAGCAGGAGAGGAGAGACCCAGTACTTC. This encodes CASRRGETQYF.

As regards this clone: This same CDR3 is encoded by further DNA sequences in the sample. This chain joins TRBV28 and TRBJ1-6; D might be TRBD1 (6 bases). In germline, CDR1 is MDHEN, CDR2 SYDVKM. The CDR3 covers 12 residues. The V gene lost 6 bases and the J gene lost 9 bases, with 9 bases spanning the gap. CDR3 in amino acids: CASSLGGSPLHF. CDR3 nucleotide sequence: TGTGCCAGCAGCCTAGGGGGTTCACCCCTCCACTTT.

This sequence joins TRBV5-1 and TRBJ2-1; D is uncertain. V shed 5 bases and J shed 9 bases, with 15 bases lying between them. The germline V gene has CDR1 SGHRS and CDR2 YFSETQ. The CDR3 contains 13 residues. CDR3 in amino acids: CASRRTANREQFF. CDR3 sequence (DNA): TGCGCCAGCAGAAGGACGGCGAATCGTGAGCAGTTCTTC. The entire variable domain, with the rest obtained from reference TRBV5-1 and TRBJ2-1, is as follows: KAGVTQTPRYLIKTRGQQVTLSCSPISGHRSVSWYQQTPGQGLQFLFEYFSETQRNKGNFPGRFSGRQFSNSRSEMNVSTLELGDSALYLCASRRTANREQFFGPGTRLTVL.

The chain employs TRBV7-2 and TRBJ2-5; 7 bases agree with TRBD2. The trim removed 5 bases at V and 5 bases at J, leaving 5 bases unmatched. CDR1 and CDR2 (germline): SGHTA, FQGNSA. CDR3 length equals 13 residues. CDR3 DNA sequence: TGTGCCAGCAGCCCCGGGGGGAGGGAGACCCAGTACTTC. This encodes CASSPGGRETQYF.

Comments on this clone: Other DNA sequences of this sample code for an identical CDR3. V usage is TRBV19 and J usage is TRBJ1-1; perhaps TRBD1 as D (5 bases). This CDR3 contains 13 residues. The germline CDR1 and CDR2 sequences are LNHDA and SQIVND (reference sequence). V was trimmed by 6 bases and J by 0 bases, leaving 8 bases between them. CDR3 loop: CASRTGLNTEAFF. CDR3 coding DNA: TGTGCCAGTAGGACGGGGCTGAACACTGAAGCTTTCTTT.

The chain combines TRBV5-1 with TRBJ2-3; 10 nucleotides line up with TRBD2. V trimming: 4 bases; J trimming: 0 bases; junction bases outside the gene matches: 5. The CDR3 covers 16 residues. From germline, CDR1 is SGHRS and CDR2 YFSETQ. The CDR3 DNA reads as TGCGCCAGCAGCGCTCTAGCGGGAGCAAGCACAGATACGCAGTATTTT. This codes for CASSALAGASTDTQYF.

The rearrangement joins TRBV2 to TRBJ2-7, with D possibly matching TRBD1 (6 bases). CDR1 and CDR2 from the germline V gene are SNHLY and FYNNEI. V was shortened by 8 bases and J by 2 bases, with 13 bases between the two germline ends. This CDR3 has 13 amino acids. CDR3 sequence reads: CASSGRGPYEQYF. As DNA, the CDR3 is TGTGCCAGCTCCGGCAGGGGTCCCTACGAGCAGTACTTC.

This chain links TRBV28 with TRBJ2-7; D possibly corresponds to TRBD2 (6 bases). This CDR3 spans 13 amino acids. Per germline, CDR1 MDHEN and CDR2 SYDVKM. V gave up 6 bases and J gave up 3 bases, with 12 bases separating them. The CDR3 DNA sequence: TGTGCCAGCAGCTCGGGACTTCGCTACGAGCAGTACTTC. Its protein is CASSSGLRYEQYF.

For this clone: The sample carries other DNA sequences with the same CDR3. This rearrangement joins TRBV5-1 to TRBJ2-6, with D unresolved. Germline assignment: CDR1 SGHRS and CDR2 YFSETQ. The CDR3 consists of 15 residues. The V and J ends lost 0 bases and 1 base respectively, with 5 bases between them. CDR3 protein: CASSLGVSGANVLTF. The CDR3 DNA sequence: TGCGCCAGCAGCTTGGGAGTTTCTGGGGCCAACGTCCTGACTTTC.

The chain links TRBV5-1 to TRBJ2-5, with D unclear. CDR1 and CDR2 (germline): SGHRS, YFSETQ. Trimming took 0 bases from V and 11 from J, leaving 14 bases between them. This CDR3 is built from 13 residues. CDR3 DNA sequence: TGCGCCAGCAGCTTGGGCCCGGGTGGAGAGCAGTACTTC. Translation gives CASSLGPGGEQYF.

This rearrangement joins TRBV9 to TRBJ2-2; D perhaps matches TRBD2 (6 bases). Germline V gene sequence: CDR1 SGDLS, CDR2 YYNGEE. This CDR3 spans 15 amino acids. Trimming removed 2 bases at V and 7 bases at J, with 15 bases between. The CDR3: CASSVTTGAGGELFF. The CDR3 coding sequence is TGTGCCAGCAGCGTCACCACGGGAGCGGGCGGGGAGCTGTTTTTT.

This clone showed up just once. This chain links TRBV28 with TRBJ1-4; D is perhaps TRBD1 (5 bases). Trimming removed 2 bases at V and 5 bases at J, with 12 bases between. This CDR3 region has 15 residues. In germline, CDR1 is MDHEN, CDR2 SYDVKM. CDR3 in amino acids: CASSLPTGGNEKLFF. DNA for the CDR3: TGTGCCAGCAGTTTACCAACAGGAGGAAATGAAAAACTGTTTTTT. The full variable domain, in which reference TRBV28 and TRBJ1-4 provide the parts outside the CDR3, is DVKVTQSSRYLVKRTGEKVFLECVQDMDHENMFWYRQDPGLGLRLIYFSYDVKMKEKGDIPEGYSVSREKKERFSLILESASTNQTSMYLCASSLPTGGNEKLFFGSGTQLSVL.

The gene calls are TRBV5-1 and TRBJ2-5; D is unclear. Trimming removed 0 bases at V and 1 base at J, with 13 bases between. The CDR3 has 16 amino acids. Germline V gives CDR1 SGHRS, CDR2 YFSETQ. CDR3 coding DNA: TGCGCCAGCAGCTTGGAAGTCCGGTCAGGCCAAGAGACCCAGTACTTC. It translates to CASSLEVRSGQETQYF.

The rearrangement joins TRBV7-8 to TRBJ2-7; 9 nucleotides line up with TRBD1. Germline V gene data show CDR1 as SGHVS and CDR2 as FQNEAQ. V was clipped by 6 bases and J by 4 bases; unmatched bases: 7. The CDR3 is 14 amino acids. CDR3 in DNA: TGTGCCAGCAGTTTCACAGGGGGCAGTTACGAGCAGTACTTC. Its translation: CASSFTGGSYEQYF.

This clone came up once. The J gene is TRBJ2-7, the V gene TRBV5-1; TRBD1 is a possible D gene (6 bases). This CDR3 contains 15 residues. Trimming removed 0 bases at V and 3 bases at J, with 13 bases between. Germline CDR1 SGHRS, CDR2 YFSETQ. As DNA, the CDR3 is TGCGCCAGCAGCTTGGACCCGGGACAAGTCTACGAGCAGTACTTC. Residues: CASSLDPGQVYEQYF.

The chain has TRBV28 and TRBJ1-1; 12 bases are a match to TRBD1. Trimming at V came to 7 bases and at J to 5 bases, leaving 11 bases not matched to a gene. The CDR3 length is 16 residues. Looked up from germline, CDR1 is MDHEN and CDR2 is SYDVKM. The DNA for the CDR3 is TGTGCCAGCAAAACGGGACAGGGGGCGCGAAAGACTGAAGCTTTCTTT. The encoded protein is CASKTGQGARKTEAFF. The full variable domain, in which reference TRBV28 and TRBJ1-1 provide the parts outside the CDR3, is DVKVTQSSRYLVKRTGEKVFLECVQDMDHENMFWYRQDPGLGLRLIYFSYDVKMKEKGDIPEGYSVSREKKERFSLILESASTNQTSMYLCASKTGQGARKTEAFFGQGTRLTVV.

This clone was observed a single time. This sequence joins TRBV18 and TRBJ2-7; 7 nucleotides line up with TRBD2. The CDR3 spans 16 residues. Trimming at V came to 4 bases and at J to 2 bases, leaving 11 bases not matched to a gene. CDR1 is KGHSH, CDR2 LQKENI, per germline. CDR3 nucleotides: TGTGCCAGCTCACTGACCCCTAGCGGAGCTGCCTACGAGCAGTACTTC. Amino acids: CASSLTPSGAAYEQYF.

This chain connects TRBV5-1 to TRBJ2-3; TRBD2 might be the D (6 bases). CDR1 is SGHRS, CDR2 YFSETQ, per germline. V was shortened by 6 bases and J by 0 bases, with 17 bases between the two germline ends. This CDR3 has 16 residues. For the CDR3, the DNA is TGCGCCAGCACAGCGTCGGGGGTTCCTAGCACAGATACGCAGTATTTT. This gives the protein CASTASGVPSTDTQYF.

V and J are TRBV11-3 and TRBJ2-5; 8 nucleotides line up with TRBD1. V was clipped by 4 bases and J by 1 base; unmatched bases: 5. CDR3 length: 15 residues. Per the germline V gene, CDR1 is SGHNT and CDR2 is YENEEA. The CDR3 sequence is CASSSGQATQETQYF. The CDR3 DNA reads TGTGCCAGCAGCTCGGGACAGGCGACCCAAGAGACCCAGTACTTC.

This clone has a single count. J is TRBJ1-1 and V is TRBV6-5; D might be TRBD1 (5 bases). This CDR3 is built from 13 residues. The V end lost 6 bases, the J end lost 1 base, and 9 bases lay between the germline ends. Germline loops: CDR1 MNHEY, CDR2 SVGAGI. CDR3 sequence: CASRYTGNTEAFF. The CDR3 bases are TGTGCCAGCAGGTATACAGGGAACACTGAAGCTTTCTTT.

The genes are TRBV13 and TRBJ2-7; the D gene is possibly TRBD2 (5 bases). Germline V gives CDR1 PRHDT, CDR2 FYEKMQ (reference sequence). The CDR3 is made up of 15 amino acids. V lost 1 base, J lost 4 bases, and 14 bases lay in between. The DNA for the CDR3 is TGTGCCAGCAGCTTAGATGCGGAGGTAGGGTACGAGCAGTACTTC. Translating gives CASSLDAEVGYEQYF.

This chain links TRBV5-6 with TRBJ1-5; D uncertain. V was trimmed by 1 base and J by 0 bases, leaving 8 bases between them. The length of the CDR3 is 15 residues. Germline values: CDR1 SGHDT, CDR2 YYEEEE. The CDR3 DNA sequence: TGTGCCAGCAGCTTGTTAAGGTTTAGCAATCAGCCCCAGCATTTT. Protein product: CASSLLRFSNQPQHF. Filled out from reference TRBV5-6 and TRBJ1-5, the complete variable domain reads DAGVTQSPTHLIKTRGQQVTLRCSPKSGHDTVSWYQQALGQGPQFIFQYYEEEERQRGNFPDRFSGHQFPNYSSELNVNALLLGDSALYLCASSLLRFSNQPQHFGDGTRLSIL.